The present T cell receptor beta chain was sequenced within a study of CD8 T cell repertoires and HIV-1 epitope variants. Overall study: Each of Twenty-five Gag and Nef epitope peptides stimulated a separate culture. Enriched T cells were co-cultured with equal autologous T cell-negative cells. 1M T cells were kept uncultured as a baseline.

Comments on this clone: Its antigen remains unknown.

Overall study results and limits: This assay reports beta chains of antigen-expanded cells, not T cell function.

Sequenced by immunoSEQ multiplex PCR; TCRdb stores in-frame clones only, minus some. The sample has about 4,800 clones, approximately 66% seen once; the top ten hold 43%. CDR3 length: 15 residues. V gave up 0 bases and J gave up 5 bases, with 12 bases separating them. CDR1 is WNHNN and CDR2 is SYGVQD in the germline V gene (reference sequence). The V call is TRBV10-1, the J call TRBJ2-3, with D perhaps TRBD2 (7 bases). What was sequenced was cultured CD8+ T cells derived from PBMCs. The TCR comes from a male donor with HIV. The CDR3 reads CASSESGGPGDTQYF. CDR3 DNA: TGCGCCAGCAGTGAGTCGGGGGGGCCGGGAGATACGCAGTATTTT.